Shown below are 16 T cell receptor beta chains from a single sample sequenced in a study of blood T cell repertoires in COVID-19. The assay was immunoSEQ multiplex PCR, and TCRdb's table has in-frame clones only and misses some. The repertoire consists of 310,000 or so clones, with roughly 87% occurring once and the leading ten covering about 9.8%. Sequencing was done on a sample of PBMCs or T cells enriched from blood (not recorded which). These receptors all stem from a woman under 30 who had recovered from COVID-19.

In nucleotides, the CDR3 is TGCAGTGCTAGTAAGAGCGGGAGGGCTGTTACCGGGGAGCTGTTTTTT. This codes for CSASKSGRAVTGELFF. The chain carries TRBV20-1 and TRBJ2-2; TRBD2 matches at 10 bases. The V and J ends lost 3 bases and 5 bases, in that order; junction bases with no gene match: 9. Germline-derived CDR1 and CDR2 are DFQATT and SNEGSKA (reference sequence). The CDR3 contains 16 residues.

The chain carries TRBV7-2 and TRBJ2-6, with 10 bases fitting TRBD1. The V gene end was trimmed by 5 bases and the J gene end by 4 bases; junction bases not matched to a gene: 8. Germline CDR1 SGHTA, CDR2 FQGNSA. The CDR3 is 17 residues long. CDR3 sequence (DNA): TGTGCCAGCAGCATAAGACAGGGGGCAACGGGGGCCAACGTCCTGACTTTC. Translating gives CASSIRQGATGANVLTF.

The rearrangement joins TRBV18 to TRBJ1-4; 7 bases align to TRBD1. V lost 4 bases, J lost 3 bases, and 5 bases stayed unmatched. CDR1 is KGHSH and CDR2 is LQKENI in the germline V gene. The CDR3 consists of 15 residues. CDR3 DNA: TGTGCCAGCTCACAAAACAGGGGATCTAATGAAAAACTGTTTTTT. It codes for CASSQNRGSNEKLFF.

The J gene is TRBJ2-5, the V gene TRBV27; D might be TRBD2 (6 bases). Germline V gene data show CDR1 as MNHEY and CDR2 as SMNVEV (reference sequence). V lost 5 bases, J lost 9 bases, and 10 bases lay in between. CDR3 length equals 11 residues. CDR3 amino acids: CASSTGLAQYF. For the CDR3, the DNA is TGTGCCAGCAGTACGGGACTTGCCCAGTACTTC.

The chain joins TRBV27 to TRBJ2-1; 10 bases align to TRBD2. V lost 1 base and J lost 8; bases outside the gene matches: 5. CDR1 MNHEY and CDR2 SMNVEV come from the germline V gene (reference sequence). The CDR3 has 15 residues. The DNA for the CDR3 is TGTGCCAGCAGTTTATTAGGCCTAGCGGGAGATGAGCAGTTCTTC. Protein: CASSLLGLAGDEQFF.

The V gene is TRBV5-8, the J gene TRBJ1-2; TRBD1 agrees at 7 bases. V shed 2 bases and J 6 bases; nucleotides not matched to a gene: 10. Germline V gene sequence: CDR1 SGHTS, CDR2 YDEGEE. This CDR3 has 15 amino acids. CDR3 sequence: CASSFLSDRANGYTF. The CDR3, as DNA: TGTGCCAGCAGCTTTTTAAGTGACAGGGCCAATGGCTACACCTTC.

The CDR3 DNA follows: TGTGCCAGCTCACCTTCAGGGGTTGGGGCCAACGTCCTGACTTTC. This codes for CASSPSGVGANVLTF. The rearrangement links TRBV18 to TRBJ2-6, with D perhaps matching TRBD1 (6 bases). V shed 3 bases and J shed 3 bases, with 9 bases lying between them. CDR1 and CDR2 from the germline V gene are KGHSH and LQKENI. The CDR3 runs to 15 residues.

This clone was counted once. The V call is TRBV11-2, the J call TRBJ1-6; tentatively, D is TRBD1 (5 bases). The germline gives CDR1 SGHAT, CDR2 FQNNGV. Trimming stripped 4 bases from V and 7 bases from J, with 14 bases between. The CDR3 has 15 amino acids. The CDR3 sequence is CASSWTPGTNSPLHF. CDR3 DNA sequence: TGTGCCAGCAGCTGGACACCGGGCACAAATTCACCCCTCCACTTT.

The chain employs TRBV4-2 and TRBJ1-2, with D possibly matching TRBD1 (5 bases). The ends were cut back, 1 base at V and 4 bases at J, with 13 bases in the middle. From germline, CDR1 is LGHNA and CDR2 YNFKEQ. This CDR3 region has 15 residues. The DNA of the CDR3 is TGTGCCAGCAGCCAAGTAGGTGGGACTTTCTATGGCTACACCTTC. It yields the protein CASSQVGGTFYGYTF.

For this clone: Other nucleotide sequences from this sample produce the same CDR3. CDR3 bases: TGTGCCAGCTCACCAGGGACAGGGTATGAAAAACTGTTTTTT. Protein product: CASSPGTGYEKLFF. The gene calls are TRBV18 and TRBJ1-4, with 9 bases identical to TRBD1. CDR1 is KGHSH and CDR2 is LQKENI in the germline V gene. The CDR3 spans 14 residues. The ends lost 2 bases at V and 6 bases at J; junction bases unmatched: 1.

The V gene is TRBV7-8, the J gene TRBJ1-1; D is possibly TRBD1 (6 bases). Germline V gives CDR1 SGHVS, CDR2 FQNEAQ. This CDR3 contains 13 residues. Trimming pared 5 bases from V and 5 bases from J, leaving 12 bases between. The CDR3 sequence is CASSLQQGTEAFF. The CDR3 DNA is TGTGCCAGCAGCCTACAACAGGGAACTGAAGCTTTCTTT.

The CDR3 DNA reads TGCGCCAGCAGATTCCTTGGACAGGGACACTATGGCTACACCTTC. It is translated as CASRFLGQGHYGYTF. The rearrangement uses TRBV4-1 and TRBJ1-2, with 8 bases that match TRBD1. Unmatched junction bases numbered 9, after V lost 6 bases and J lost 3 bases. The CDR3 runs 15 residues. Germline V gene sequence: CDR1 MGHRA, CDR2 YSYEKL.

The V call is TRBV11-2, the J call TRBJ2-1, with D possibly TRBD1 on 6 matching bases. The CDR3 is 18 amino acids. The V and J ends lost 2 bases and 4 bases respectively, with 21 bases between them. The V gene's germline CDR1 is SGHAT and CDR2 FQNNGV. CDR3 region: CASSLYPFGQGLYNEQFF. The CDR3 region has the DNA TGTGCCAGCAGCTTATACCCCTTTGGGCAGGGGTTATACAATGAGCAGTTCTTC. Looking up the rest from reference TRBV11-2 and TRBJ2-1 gives the full variable domain: EAGVAQSPRYKIIEKRQSVAFWCNPISGHATLYWYQQILGQGPKLLIQFQNNGVVDDSQLPKDRFSAERLKGVDSTLKIQPAKLEDSAVYLCASSLYPFGQGLYNEQFFGPGTRLTVL.

V is TRBV4-1 and J is TRBJ1-2; D may be TRBD1 (5 bases). V lost 8 bases and J lost 4, with 23 bases in between. Germline loops: CDR1 MGHRA, CDR2 YSYEKL. This CDR3 spans 16 amino acids. In nucleotides, the CDR3 is TGCGCCAGCTTCTCATTCCTCGGGGGGAATCCCTATGGCTACACCTTC. As protein: CASFSFLGGNPYGYTF.

This clone was counted between two and nine times. This CDR3 reads CASSEGASPYEQYF. Here the CDR3 DNA reads TGTGCCAGCAGTGAAGGGGCTAGCCCCTACGAGCAGTACTTC. The rearrangement joins TRBV6-1 to TRBJ2-7, with D perhaps matching TRBD2 (5 bases). Germline values: CDR1 MNHNS, CDR2 SASEGT. V dropped 1 base and J dropped 2 bases, with 9 bases sitting between them. The CDR3 runs to 14 residues.

The V gene is TRBV12-3 or TRBV12-4, the J gene TRBJ2-1, with D possibly matching TRBD2 (5 bases). V lost 5 bases, J lost 5 bases, and 10 bases lay in between. CDR3 length equals 13 residues. The CDR3 nucleotides read TGTGCCAGCAGTCAGACTAAACACAATGAGCAGTTCTTC. Translated, it gives CASSQTKHNEQFF.